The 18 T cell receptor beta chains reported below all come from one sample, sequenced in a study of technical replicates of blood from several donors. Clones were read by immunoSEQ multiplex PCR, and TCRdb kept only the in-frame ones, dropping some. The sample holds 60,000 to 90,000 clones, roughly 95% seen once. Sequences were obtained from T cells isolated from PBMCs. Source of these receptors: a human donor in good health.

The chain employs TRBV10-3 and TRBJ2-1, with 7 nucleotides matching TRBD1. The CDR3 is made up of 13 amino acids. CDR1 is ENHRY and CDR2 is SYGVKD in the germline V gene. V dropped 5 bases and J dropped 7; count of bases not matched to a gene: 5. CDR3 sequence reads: CAISRDSINEQFF. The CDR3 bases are TGTGCCATCAGTCGGGACAGCATAAATGAGCAGTTCTTC.

CDR3 sequence: CASSMGQGNTEAFF. CDR3 nucleotide sequence: TGTGCCAGCAGTATGGGACAGGGGAACACTGAAGCTTTCTTT. The chain links TRBV6-5 to TRBJ1-1, with TRBD1 identical over 9 bases. This CDR3 region has 14 residues. J was trimmed by 1 base and V by 5 bases; bases with no gene match: 2. CDR1 MNHEY and CDR2 SVGAGI come from the germline V gene.

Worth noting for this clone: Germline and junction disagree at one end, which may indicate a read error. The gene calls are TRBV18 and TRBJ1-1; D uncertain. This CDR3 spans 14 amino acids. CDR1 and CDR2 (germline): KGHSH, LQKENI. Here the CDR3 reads CANSPPSLNTEAFF. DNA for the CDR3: TGTGCCAACTCACCACCGAGCTTAAACACTGAAGCTTTCTTT.

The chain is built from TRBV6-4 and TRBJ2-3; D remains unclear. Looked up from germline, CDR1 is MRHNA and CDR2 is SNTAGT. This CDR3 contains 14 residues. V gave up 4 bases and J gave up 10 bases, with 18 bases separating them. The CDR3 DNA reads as TGTGCCAGCAGTGTCTCACTATTTTTCGCCTCGCAGTATTTT. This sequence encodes CASSVSLFFASQYF.

DNA for the CDR3: TGTGCCAGCAGCCGGGGACTAGCGTACACAGATACGCAGTATTTT. Its translation: CASSRGLAYTDTQYF. This chain uses TRBV6-5 with TRBJ2-3; 10 nucleotides line up with TRBD2. The germline V gene encodes CDR1 MNHEY and CDR2 SVGAGI. With 6 bases clipped from V and 2 bases from J, the junction kept 5 bases outside the gene matches. The CDR3 length is 15 residues.

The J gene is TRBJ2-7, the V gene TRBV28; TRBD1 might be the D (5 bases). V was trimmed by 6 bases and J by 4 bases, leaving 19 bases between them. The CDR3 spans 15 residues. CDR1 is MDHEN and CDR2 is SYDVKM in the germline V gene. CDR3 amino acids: CASRKSLGPTYEQYF. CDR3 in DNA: TGTGCCAGCAGAAAATCCCTGGGGCCGACGTACGAGCAGTACTTC. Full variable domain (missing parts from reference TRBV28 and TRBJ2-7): DVKVTQSSRYLVKRTGEKVFLECVQDMDHENMFWYRQDPGLGLRLIYFSYDVKMKEKGDIPEGYSVSREKKERFSLILESASTNQTSMYLCASRKSLGPTYEQYFGPGTRLTVT.

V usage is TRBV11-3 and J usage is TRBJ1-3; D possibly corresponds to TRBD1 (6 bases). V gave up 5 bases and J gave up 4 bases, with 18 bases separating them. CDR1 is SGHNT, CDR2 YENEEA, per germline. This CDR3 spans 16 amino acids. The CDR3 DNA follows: TGTGCCAGCAGCCCTCGGGAACAGGGCACCGGAAACACCATATATTTT. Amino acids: CASSPREQGTGNTIYF.

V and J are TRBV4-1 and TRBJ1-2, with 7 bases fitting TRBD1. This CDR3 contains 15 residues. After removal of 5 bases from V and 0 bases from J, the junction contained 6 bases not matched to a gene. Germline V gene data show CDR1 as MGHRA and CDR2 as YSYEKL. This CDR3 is CASSAPGQSNYGYTF. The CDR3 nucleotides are TGCGCCAGCAGCGCGCCGGGACAGTCTAACTATGGCTACACCTTC.

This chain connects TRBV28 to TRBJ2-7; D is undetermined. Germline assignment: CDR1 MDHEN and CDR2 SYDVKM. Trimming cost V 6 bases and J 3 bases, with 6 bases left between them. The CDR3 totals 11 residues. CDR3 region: CASSQYYEQYF. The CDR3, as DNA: TGTGCCAGCAGCCAGTACTACGAGCAGTACTTC.

Written as DNA, the CDR3 is TGCGCCAGCAGCCAAGGACAGGGCAAGAGCTATGGCTACACCTTC. It is translated as CASSQGQGKSYGYTF. The J gene is TRBJ1-2, the V gene TRBV4-1; 7 bases align to TRBD1. The CDR3 runs 15 residues. Germline values: CDR1 MGHRA, CDR2 YSYEKL. J was trimmed by 4 bases and V by 1 base; bases with no gene match: 6.

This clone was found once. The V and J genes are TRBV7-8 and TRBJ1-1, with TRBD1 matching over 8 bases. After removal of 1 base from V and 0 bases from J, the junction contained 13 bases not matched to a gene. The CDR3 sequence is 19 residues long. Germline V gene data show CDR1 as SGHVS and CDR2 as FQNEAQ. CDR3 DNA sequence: TGTGCCAGCAGCTTAGGTAATGCAGGGGGCTCTTCGATGAACACTGAAGCTTTCTTT. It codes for CASSLGNAGGSSMNTEAFF. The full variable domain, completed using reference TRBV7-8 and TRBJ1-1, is GAGVSQSPRYKVAKRGQDVALRCDPISGHVSLFWYQQALGQGPEFLTYFQNEAQLDKSGLPSDRFFAERPEGSVSTLKIQRTQQEDSAVYLCASSLGNAGGSSMNTEAFFGQGTRLTVV.

DNA for the CDR3: TGCGCCAGCAGCCAAGTAGGGAGCGGACAGGGGGTCACTGAAGCTTTCTTT. Translated: CASSQVGSGQGVTEAFF. The chain recombines TRBV4-1 with TRBJ1-1; 10 bases agree with TRBD1. Germline CDR1 is MGHRA and CDR2 is YSYEKL. The CDR3 loop spans 17 amino acids. The V gene end was trimmed by 1 base and the J gene end by 4 bases; junction bases not matched to a gene: 9.

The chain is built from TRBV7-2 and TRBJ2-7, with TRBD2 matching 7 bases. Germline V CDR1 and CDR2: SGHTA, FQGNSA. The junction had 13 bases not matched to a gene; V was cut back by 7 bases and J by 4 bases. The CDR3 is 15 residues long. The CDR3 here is CASTFGTNPTYEQYF. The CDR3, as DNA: TGTGCCAGCACCTTCGGGACTAATCCCACGTACGAGCAGTACTTC.

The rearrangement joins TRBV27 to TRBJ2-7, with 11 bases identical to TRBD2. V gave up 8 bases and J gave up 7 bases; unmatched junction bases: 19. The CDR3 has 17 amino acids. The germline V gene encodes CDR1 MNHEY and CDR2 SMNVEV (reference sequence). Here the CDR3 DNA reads TGTGCCAGCGGTATCCTAGCGGGAGGACGACGGTCCTTTGAGCAGTACTTC. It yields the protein CASGILAGGRRSFEQYF.

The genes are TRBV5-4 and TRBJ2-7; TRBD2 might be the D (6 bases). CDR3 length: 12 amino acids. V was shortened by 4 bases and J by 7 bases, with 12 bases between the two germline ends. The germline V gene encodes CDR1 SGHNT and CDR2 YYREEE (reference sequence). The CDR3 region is CASSPGVAEQYF. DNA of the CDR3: TGTGCCAGCAGCCCGGGAGTAGCGGAGCAGTACTTC.

CDR3 coding DNA: TGTGCCAGCAGCCCCAGACCGGGGAACTATGGCTACACCTTC. It translates to CASSPRPGNYGYTF. V gene TRBV9 combines with J gene TRBJ1-2; D not certain. CDR3 length: 14 amino acids. Trimming stripped 4 bases from V and 2 bases from J, with 12 bases between. Germline assignment: CDR1 SGDLS and CDR2 YYNGEE.

The CDR3 sequence: CASSFEGNTEAFF. Written as DNA, the CDR3 is TGTGCCAGCAGTTTTGAGGGGAACACTGAAGCTTTCTTT. V usage is TRBV27 and J usage is TRBJ1-1, with D uncertain. The V gene's germline CDR1 is MNHEY and CDR2 SMNVEV (reference sequence). The V end was cut by 3 bases, the J end by 1 base, with 6 bases between. The CDR3 contains 13 residues.

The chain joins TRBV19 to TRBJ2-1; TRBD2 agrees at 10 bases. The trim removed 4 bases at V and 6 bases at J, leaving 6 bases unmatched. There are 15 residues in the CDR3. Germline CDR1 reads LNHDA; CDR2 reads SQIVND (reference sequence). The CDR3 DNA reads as TGTGCCAGTAGTACAGCTAGCGGGAGTTTCAATGAGCAGTTCTTC. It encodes CASSTASGSFNEQFF.